The entry below gives a single T cell receptor (beta chain) sequence along with its context. As yet, its antigen is unknown. One end of the junction fails to match germline, which may point to a read error. Profiling relied on immunoSEQ multiplex PCR, and the TCRdb table lists in-frame clones only, not all of them. The repertoire has approximately 1.5 million clones, nearly 99% of them found once; the top ten carry 0.45%. Germline CDR1 reads SQVTM; CDR2 reads ANQGSEA. The CDR3 runs to 9 residues. These data belong to a study of shared clonotypes between healthy human individuals. Overall study context: The donor pool was made up of a couple of women and three men aged 18 to 49.

Whole-study findings and limits: Between several donors, naive CD4 clonotypes were shared at a level of approximately 5%.

J is TRBJ1-2 and V is TRBV29-1; possible D gene TRBD1, 5 bases. The sample was naive CD4+ T cells sorted from blood. Specified subset: CD45RA+ positively selected. This sequence originates from a young man in good health. CDR3 loop: CSVGPPGVF. In DNA, the CDR3 is TGCAGCGTTGGCCCCCCGGGGGTCTTC.